The entry that follows covers one T cell receptor beta chain sequence. In this sample, this clonotype turned up many times. What this receptor recognizes is not known. Base qualities were left out, and no much larger clone turns up one base away. This specimen's time point label, per the study, means: persistent/refractory GD, antithyroid drugs over 5 years with positive TRAb. For both TCR sequencing and RNA sequencing, RNA was extracted from PBMCs using TRIzol. Graves' disease was diagnosed according to American Thyroid Association guidelines. Patients for the study were recruited at an endocrinology department in Xi'an, China. From each patient, approximately 9.9 milliliters of peripheral blood was collected into an EDTA anticoagulant tube. Ficoll Paque Plus density gradient separation was used to isolate PBMCs, and no further T cell sorting was performed. An Agilent 2100 Bioanalyzer and agarose gel were used to check RNA quality, and a NanoDrop 2000 was used to measure RNA concentration.

The sample belongs to a study of regulatory T cells in long-lasting Graves disease (dated by TCRdb to about 2021). At the level of the whole study: Persistent Graves' disease meant more than 5 years of antithyroid drug treatment with TSH receptor autoantibodies that stayed positive. The study was registered as a clinical trial and conducted in China. This study used TCR sequencing and RNA sequencing of peripheral blood to compare persistent Graves' disease patients against newly diagnosed Graves' disease patients. On average, persistent Graves' disease patients in the clinical cohort had been on antithyroid drugs for approximately ten years. A total of 35 or so samples were covered by TCR sequencing, comprising roughly 13 persistent and around 20 newly diagnosed Graves' disease patients. General findings and caveats noted by the study authors: The small sample size was acknowledged by the authors as a limitation that may reduce accuracy. More public clonotypes were shared among persistent patients (over 2,500) than among newly diagnosed patients (roughly 1,000). Lower TCR Shannon entropy and fewer highly expanded clones were observed in persistent Graves' disease patients than in newly diagnosed patients, which suggested clonal expansion. Preferential use of TRBV28, TRBJ1-2 and TRBJ2-5 was observed in persistent disease, whereas TRBV20-1 and TRBJ2-1 were favored in newly diagnosed disease. The study examined only peripheral blood because the primary lesion, thyroid tissue, could not be accessed. Only the TCR beta chain was sequenced and analyzed.

The library was built by means of multiplex PCR. These reads were obtained on an Illumina HiSeq 4000. iRepertoire HTBI primers and Arm-PCR amplification of CDR3 regions were used to construct TCR beta libraries. Gel purification was performed on PCR products prior to sequencing. Concerning the study's data processing: Gene usage analysis of CDR3 amino acid clonotypes used the 55 to 65 TRBV and some 15 TRBJ segments found across samples. COPE and FqMerger were used to merge filtered high-quality paired reads into contigs. BLAST was used to align contigs to the IMGT TRBV, TRBD and TRBJ reference genes, and CDR3 was defined following IMGT. Highly expanded clones were defined as clonotypes with a frequency above 0.1%. Repertoire diversity was measured by Shannon entropy, and V-J evenness by the Gini coefficient. A clonotype found in more than one individual was treated as public. In TCRdb, the public reads were trimmed at Q25 with fastp and aligned with MiXCR, with productive beta chains retained. Each CDR3 protein appears once, grouped with its most common genes and DNA. These V and J calls derive from TCRdb rather than the authors' analysis. The sample table lists 400,000 to 500,000 distinct CDR3 sequences, 20% to 25% of them with a count of one. The top ten constitute around 12% of the sample.

V loses 4 bases, J loses 1 base, and the germline ends lie 8 bases apart. The CDR3 has 14 amino acids, counting the end cysteine and phenylalanine. Of the read, only the CDR3 DNA is kept; its 42 bases are in frame from base 1. From the germline V gene, CDR1 is MDHEN and CDR2 is SYDVKM. Recombination linked TRBV28 to TRBJ1-5; the D gene cannot be resolved reliably. The source was peripheral blood mononuclear cells (PBMCs), collected when the disease was refractory, from a patient treated with antithyroid drugs. The clonotype originates from a female donor with Graves disease. The DNA sequence follows: TGTGCCAGCAGTTACTTGAGAAGCAATCAGCCCCAGCATTTT. Translated, this gives CASSYLRSNQPQHF.